This TCR beta chain was sequenced in a study of blood T cell repertoires in COVID-19. In the study overall: Sites across the United States, Italy and Spain contributed samples from acute and convalescent COVID-19.

Sequenced by immunoSEQ multiplex PCR; TCRdb stores in-frame clones only, minus some. The sample contains about 440,000 clones, around 90% of which appear only once. Germline CDR1 and CDR2: SGHTA and FQGNSA. V was shortened by 5 bases and J by 10 bases, with 16 bases between the two germline ends. This CDR3 contains 13 residues. This clone was seen just once. Donors were grouped by their self-reported clinical history. Recovery meant two consecutive negative NP/OP PCR tests, professional clearance, or resolved symptoms. The chain couples TRBV7-2 to TRBJ2-3; no clear D gene. This sequence originates from a man between 18 and 29 years old who had recovered from COVID-19. Sequencing was done on a sample of PBMCs or T cells enriched from blood (not recorded which). Here the CDR3 reads CASSLQGVDSQYF. CDR3 DNA sequence: TGTGCCAGCAGCCTCCAAGGAGTAGACTCGCAGTATTTT. Based on the CDR3 plus reference TRBV7-2 and TRBJ2-3, the full variable domain is GAGVSQSPSNKVTEKGKDVELRCDPISGHTALYWYRQSLGQGLEFLIYFQGNSAPDKSGLPSDRFSAERTGGSVSTLTIQRTQQEDSAVYLCASSLQGVDSQYFGPGTRLTVL.